This entry concerns a single T cell receptor (beta chain). What it binds is unknown. Per the germline V gene, CDR1 is SEHNR and CDR2 is FQNEAQ (reference sequence). The CDR3 consists of 17 residues. V was pared by 1 base and J by 2 bases, with 10 bases of the junction left unmatched. This specimen belongs to a study of regulatory T cells in long-lasting Graves disease. Study outcomes and limitations: Whereas 1,000 or so public clonotypes were shared by new patients, persistent patients shared more, at approximately 2,700. Persistent Graves' patients showed reduced TCR diversity versus newly diagnosed patients.

Time point meaning: persistent/refractory GD, antithyroid drugs over 5 years with positive TRAb. Scientists built the TCR library using RNA that was extracted from PBMCs. Building of the TCR beta libraries involved iRepertoire HTBI primers and Arm-PCR of CDR3 regions. TCRdb re-called the multiplex PCR reads through MiXCR, storing one row per CDR3 protein. Counted here are about 430,000 distinct CDR3 sequences, roughly a fifth occurring once; the ten biggest clones make up roughly an eighth. The chain has TRBV7-9 and TRBJ2-7, with 8 bases aligning to TRBD2. The TCR originated in a female donor with Graves disease. Sample: peripheral blood mononuclear cells (PBMCs), taken when the disease was refractory, from a patient treated with antithyroid drugs. The CDR3 DNA sequence: TGTGCCAGCAGCTTAGGGTTGTTAGCGGGAACCGCCTACGAGCAGTACTTC. It codes for CASSLGLLAGTAYEQYF. Complete variable domain (other parts from reference TRBV7-9 and TRBJ2-7): DTGVSQNPRHKITKRGQNVTFRCDPISEHNRLYWYRQTLGQGPEFLTYFQNEAQLEKSRLLSDRFSAERPKGSFSTLEIQRTEQGDSAMYLCASSLGLLAGTAYEQYFGPGTRLTVT.